This T cell receptor beta chain comes out of a study of T-cell memory formation after mild COVID-19. The authors produced TCR alpha and TCR beta cDNA libraries with sample barcodes and UMIs by 5'RACE using constant-segment primers. Each CDR3 protein is one row after TCRdb ran MiXCR on the 5' RACE reads. The sample gives fewer than 250,000 distinct CDR3 sequences, 15% of which show up once; over 2% is in the top ten. This CDR3 contains 16 residues. The J segment lost 3 bases and the V segment lost 3 bases, leaving 12 bases of the junction unmatched. Germline CDR1 and CDR2: GTSNPN and SVGIG (reference sequence). Worth noting for this clonotype: Antigen unknown.

Study observations and caveats: Clones that contracted from day 15 to 85 were balanced CD4/CD8, while later expanders leaned CD4+. Memory from before infection featured some responding clones, which suggests cross-reactive memory joined. Contracting CD4+ clones sat mainly in CM and EM; CD8+ in EMRA.

Sequencing used PBMCs or a T cell subset sorted from them (not recorded which). The chain has TRBV30 and TRBJ2-7; 9 bases align to TRBD2. The sequence derives from an adult woman who had mild COVID-19 (a few samples of this study predate the infection). Cell type and time point are not known. In nucleotides, the CDR3 is TGTGCCTGGAGCGTCCGAAGCGGACTAGCGCACTACGAGCAGTACTTC. Translating it yields CAWSVRSGLAHYEQYF. The variable domain in full, with the rest retrieved from reference TRBV30 and TRBJ2-7, is SQTIHQWPATLVQPVGSPLSLECTVEGTSNPNLYWYRQAAGRGLQLLFYSVGIGQISSEVPQNLSASRPQDRQFILSSKKLLLSDSGFYLCAWSVRSGLAHYEQYFGPGTRLTVT.